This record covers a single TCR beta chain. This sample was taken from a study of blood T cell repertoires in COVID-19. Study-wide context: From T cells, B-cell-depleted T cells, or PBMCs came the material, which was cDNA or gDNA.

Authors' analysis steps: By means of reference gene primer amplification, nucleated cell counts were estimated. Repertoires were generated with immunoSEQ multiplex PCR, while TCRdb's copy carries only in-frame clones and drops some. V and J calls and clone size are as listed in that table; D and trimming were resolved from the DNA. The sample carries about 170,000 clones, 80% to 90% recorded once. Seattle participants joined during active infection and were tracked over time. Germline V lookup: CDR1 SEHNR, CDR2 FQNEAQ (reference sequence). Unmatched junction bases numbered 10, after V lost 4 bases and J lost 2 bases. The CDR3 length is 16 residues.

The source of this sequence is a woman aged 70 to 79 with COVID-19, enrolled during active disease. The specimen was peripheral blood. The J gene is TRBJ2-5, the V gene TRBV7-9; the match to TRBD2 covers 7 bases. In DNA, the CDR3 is TGTGCCAGCAGCTGGGCTTATCCGGGACTACAAGAGACCCAGTACTTC. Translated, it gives CASSWAYPGLQETQYF.